This T cell receptor beta chain was retrieved from a study of CD8 T cells in ankylosing spondylitis. TCRdb re-analysed the 5' RACE reads in MiXCR, keeping a single row per CDR3 protein. The top ten hold approximately 4.8% of the sample, which has approximately 250,000 distinct CDR3 sequences, around 8% seen once. This clonotype showed up just a few times. The antigen is undetermined. The study's findings and limits: Seemingly characteristic of ankylosing spondylitis blood was a TCR beta motif consisting of eight highly homologous variants. From matched ankylosing spondylitis synovial fluid, disease-linked clones were reportedly recovered at significantly enriched levels.

Per the germline V gene, CDR1 is LNHDA and CDR2 is SQIVND (reference sequence). The length of the CDR3 is 13 residues. Trimming shortened V by 5 bases and J by 6 bases, and 14 bases separated the two germline ends. The specimen was blood, either unsorted or a sorted T cell fraction (not recorded which). This TCR was recovered from a female donor with ankylosing spondylitis or in good health (not recorded which). The chain is built from TRBV19 and TRBJ2-7; D might be TRBD2 (5 bases). The CDR3 coding sequence is TGTGCCAGTAGTCCCCGGTCGAGGGTCGAGCAGTACTTC. Translation: CASSPRSRVEQYF.